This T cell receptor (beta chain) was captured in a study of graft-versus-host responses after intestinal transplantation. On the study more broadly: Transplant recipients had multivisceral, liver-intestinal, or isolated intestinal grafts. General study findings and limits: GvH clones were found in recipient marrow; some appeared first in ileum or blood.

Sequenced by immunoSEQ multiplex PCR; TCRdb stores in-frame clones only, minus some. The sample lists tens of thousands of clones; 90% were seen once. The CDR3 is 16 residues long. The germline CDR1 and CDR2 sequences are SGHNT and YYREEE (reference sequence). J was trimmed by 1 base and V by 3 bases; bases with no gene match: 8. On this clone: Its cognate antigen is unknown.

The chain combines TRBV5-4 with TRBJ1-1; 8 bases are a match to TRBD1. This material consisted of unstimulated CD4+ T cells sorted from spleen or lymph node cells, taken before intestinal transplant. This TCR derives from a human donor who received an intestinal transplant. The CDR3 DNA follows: TGTGCCAGCAGCTCGGCCCAGGGGGCGAAGAACACTGAAGCTTTCTTT. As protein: CASSSAQGAKNTEAFF.